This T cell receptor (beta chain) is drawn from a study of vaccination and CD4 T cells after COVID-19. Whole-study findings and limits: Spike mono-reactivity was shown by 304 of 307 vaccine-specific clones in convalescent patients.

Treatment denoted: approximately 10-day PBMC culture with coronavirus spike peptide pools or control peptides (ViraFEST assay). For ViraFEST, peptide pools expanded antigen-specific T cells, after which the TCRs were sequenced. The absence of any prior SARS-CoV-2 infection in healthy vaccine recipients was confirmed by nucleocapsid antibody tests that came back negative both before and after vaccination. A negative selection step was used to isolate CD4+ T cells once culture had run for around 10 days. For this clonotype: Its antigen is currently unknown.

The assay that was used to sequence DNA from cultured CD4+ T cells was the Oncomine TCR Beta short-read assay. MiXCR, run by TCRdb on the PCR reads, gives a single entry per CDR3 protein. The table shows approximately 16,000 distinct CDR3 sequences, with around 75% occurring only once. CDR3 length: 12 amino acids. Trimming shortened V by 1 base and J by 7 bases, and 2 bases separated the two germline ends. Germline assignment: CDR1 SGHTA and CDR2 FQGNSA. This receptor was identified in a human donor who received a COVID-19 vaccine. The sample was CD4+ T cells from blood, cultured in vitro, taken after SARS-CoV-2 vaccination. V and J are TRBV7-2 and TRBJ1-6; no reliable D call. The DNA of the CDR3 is TGTGCCAGCAGCTTAGAGAATTCACCCCTCCACTTT. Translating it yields CASSLENSPLHF. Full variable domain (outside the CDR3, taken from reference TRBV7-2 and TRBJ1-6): GAGVSQSPSNKVTEKGKDVELRCDPISGHTALYWYRQSLGQGLEFLIYFQGNSAPDKSGLPSDRFSAERTGGSVSTLTIQRTQQEDSAVYLCASSLENSPLHFGNGTRLTVT.